Here is one T cell receptor (beta chain) with its context. What it binds is not known. The sample originates from a study of T cell responses to AZD1222 COVID-19 vaccine. Study findings and constraints: CD4 TCRs covered the whole spike, strongest at regions 160-218 and 743-854. Donors were largely white British and mainly female; clonal diversity was possibly underestimated.

Profiled with immunoSEQ multiplex PCR; TCRdb holds only in-frame clones, not every one. The sample consists of over 65,000 clones, approximately 90% of them appearing once. Germline V gives CDR1 LNHDA, CDR2 SQIVND (reference sequence). With 5 bases clipped from V and 7 bases from J, the junction kept 5 bases outside the gene matches. This CDR3 contains 13 residues. This specimen was peripheral blood, taken on day 0 of MenACWY control vaccination. The source is an adult in good health. The V and J genes are TRBV19 and TRBJ1-2, with TRBD1 matching over 9 bases. CDR3 sequence (DNA): TGTGCCAGTAGTGACAGGGGGAAACGTGGCTACACCTTC. Protein product: CASSDRGKRGYTF. The whole variable domain, remainder taken from reference TRBV19 and TRBJ1-2, is DGGITQSPKYLFRKEGQNVTLSCEQNLNHDAMYWYRQDPGQGLRLIYYSQIVNDFQKGDIAEGYSVSREKKESFPLTVTSAQKNPTAFYLCASSDRGKRGYTFGSGTRLTVV.